The 22 T cell receptor beta chains reported below all come from one sample, sequenced in a study of blood T cell repertoires in COVID-19. Clones were sequenced by immunoSEQ multiplex PCR, and TCRdb holds only the in-frame ones, with some missing. This sample has under 110,000 clones, with around 87% found just once. Material: peripheral blood. Every receptor here comes from a woman in her 30s with acute or convalescent COVID-19.

This clone appeared once. The rearrangement links TRBV15 to TRBJ1-2, with D maybe TRBD1 (5 bases). The germline V and J ends were trimmed by 0 bases and 2 bases, with 13 bases remaining between them. The CDR3 is made up of 16 amino acids. CDR1 LNHNV and CDR2 YYDKDF come from the germline V gene (reference sequence). The CDR3 nucleotides read TGTGCCACCAGCAGAGACCCTGGGAGGGGCAACTATGGCTACACCTTC. Translating gives CATSRDPGRGNYGYTF. The variable domain in full, with the rest retrieved from reference TRBV15 and TRBJ1-2, is DAMVIQNPRYQVTQFGKPVTLSCSQTLNHNVMYWYQQKSSQAPKLLFHYYDKDFNNEADTPDNFQSRRPNTSFCFLDIRSPGLGDTAMYLCATSRDPGRGNYGYTFGSGTRLTVV.

The chain has TRBV5-1 and TRBJ1-4, with TRBD1 matching 8 bases. Germline CDR1 SGHRS, CDR2 YFSETQ. V trimming: 2 bases; J trimming: 7 bases; junction bases outside the gene matches: 10. The CDR3 totals 16 residues. CDR3 in amino acids: CASSFNPRGQSEKLFF. The CDR3 region has the DNA TGCGCCAGCAGCTTCAACCCCAGGGGGCAGAGTGAAAAACTGTTTTTT.

The gene calls are TRBV9 and TRBJ1-3; a weak D match, TRBD1 (5 bases). The ends were cut back, 3 bases at V and 4 bases at J, with 11 bases in the middle. This CDR3 spans 14 amino acids. Germline CDR1 is SGDLS and CDR2 is YYNGEE. The CDR3 protein is CASSESSGGNTIYF. CDR3 sequence (DNA): TGTGCCAGCAGCGAGTCTTCAGGGGGAAACACCATATATTTT.

The chain recombines TRBV28 with TRBJ1-2; 9 bases line up with TRBD1. In germline, CDR1 is MDHEN, CDR2 SYDVKM. J gave up 7 bases and V 6 bases, and 12 bases lay outside the gene matches. The CDR3 spans 15 residues. CDR3 coding DNA: TGTGCCAGCAGCTGGACTACAGGGGGCGCGGTTGGCTACACCTTC. As protein: CASSWTTGGAVGYTF.

This clone was observed a single time. V gene TRBV7-3 combines with J gene TRBJ1-1, with D possibly being TRBD1 (6 bases). The ends were cut back, 4 bases at V and 7 bases at J, with 16 bases in the middle. This CDR3 comprises 14 residues. Germline V gene data show CDR1 as SGHTA and CDR2 as FQGTGA. The CDR3 is CASSSPRGGGEAFF. The CDR3, as DNA: TGTGCCAGCAGCTCCCCCCGGGGGGGCGGTGAAGCTTTCTTT.

V gene TRBV5-1 combines with J gene TRBJ2-7, with TRBD1 matching over 9 bases. Germline V gives CDR1 SGHRS, CDR2 YFSETQ. This CDR3 has 14 amino acids. V gave up 3 bases and J gave up 3 bases; unmatched junction bases: 4. In DNA, the CDR3 is TGCGCCAGCAGCTCACAGGGGGCGGGCTACGAGCAGTACTTC. It translates to CASSSQGAGYEQYF.

This chain connects TRBV15 to TRBJ2-3, with TRBD2 matching 9 bases. The CDR3 consists of 16 residues. J lost 4 bases, V lost 0 bases, and 5 bases had no gene match. Germline V gene sequence: CDR1 LNHNV, CDR2 YYDKDF (reference sequence). CDR3 residues: CATSREGGRVADTQYF. The CDR3 DNA is TGTGCCACCAGCAGAGAGGGCGGGAGGGTAGCAGATACGCAGTATTTT.

The chain joins TRBV2 to TRBJ2-7; D uncertain. Germline V lookup: CDR1 SNHLY, CDR2 FYNNEI. V was clipped by 6 bases and J by 2 bases, with 23 bases between them. The CDR3 extends over 17 amino acids. In DNA form, the CDR3 reads TGTGCCAGCAGAGAGGTTCTGGAGTCTCGGCAACCCTACGAGCAGTACTTC. It specifies CASREVLESRQPYEQYF.

J is TRBJ2-7 and V is TRBV5-6; 10 bases match TRBD1. CDR3 length equals 16 residues. Losses at the gene ends were 4 bases for V and 5 bases for J; bases not matched to a gene: 12. Germline assignment: CDR1 SGHDT and CDR2 YYEEEE. The CDR3 is CASSPPWGTGDNEQYF. In DNA form, the CDR3 reads TGTGCCAGCAGCCCCCCCTGGGGGACAGGGGATAACGAGCAGTACTTC.

V gene TRBV3-1 (or the pseudogene TRBV3-2) combines with J gene TRBJ1-6; TRBD1 matches at 7 bases. The CDR3 is made up of 19 amino acids. Germline CDR1 and CDR2: LGHDT and YNNKEL (reference sequence). The V segment lost 0 bases and the J segment 0 bases; nucleotides outside the gene matches: 8. The CDR3 sequence: CASSQDRGQISSYNSPLHF. The DNA of the CDR3 is TGTGCCAGCAGCCAAGATCGGGGACAGATTAGCTCCTATAATTCACCCCTCCACTTT.

This chain connects TRBV2 to TRBJ1-1, with a weak D call TRBD1 (5 bases). The CDR3 covers 14 residues. V was pared by 5 bases and J by 5 bases, with 15 bases between. Germline V CDR1 and CDR2: SNHLY, FYNNEI. DNA for the CDR3: TGTGCCAGCAGTCCAACAGGAGGGTGGACTGAAGCTTTCTTT. Protein: CASSPTGGWTEAFF.

This chain joins TRBV6-5 and TRBJ1-5; no clear D gene. The CDR3 is 15 amino acids. Germline V lookup: CDR1 MNHEY, CDR2 SVGAGI. V was trimmed by 6 bases and J by 0 bases, leaving 12 bases between them. DNA for the CDR3: TGTGCCAGCAGAGGCCAGGTCAATAGCAATCAGCCCCAGCATTTT. As protein: CASRGQVNSNQPQHF.

The V call is TRBV6-5, the J call TRBJ1-1; D might be TRBD1 (6 bases). V was pared by 8 bases and J by 1 base, with 11 bases between. Germline V gene sequence: CDR1 MNHEY, CDR2 SVGAGI. The CDR3 consists of 13 residues. The CDR3 DNA reads TGTGCCAGCGGGGGGGCTTGGAACACTGAAGCTTTCTTT. This sequence encodes CASGGAWNTEAFF.

This clone was seen a handful of times. The chain uses TRBV7-4 and TRBJ2-7; unclear D gene. The V end lost 3 bases, the J end lost 2 bases, and 14 bases lay between the germline ends. Germline-derived CDR1 and CDR2 are SGHVT and SQSDAQ. This CDR3 comprises 15 residues. DNA of the CDR3: TGTGCCAGCAGCTTTCTGGTGCAGGCCGCCTACGAGCAGTACTTC. Translating it yields CASSFLVQAAYEQYF.

The V and J genes are TRBV5-5 and TRBJ2-3, with D perhaps TRBD1 (6 bases). Trimming removed 4 bases from V and 1 base from J, with 16 bases in between. In germline, CDR1 is SGHKS, CDR2 YYEKEE (reference sequence). The CDR3 loop spans 16 amino acids. CDR3 in amino acids: CASSLRAQGGTDTQYF. CDR3 in DNA: TGTGCCAGCAGCCTTCGGGCACAGGGAGGCACAGATACGCAGTATTTT.

This clone has only one observation. The gene calls are TRBV2 and TRBJ1-6, with D tentatively TRBD1 (6 bases). Germline CDR1 and CDR2: SNHLY and FYNNEI. The CDR3 length is 13 residues. The V and J ends lost 11 bases and 10 bases respectively, with 18 bases between them. This chain's CDR3 is CAGRQGMVSPLHF. The CDR3 DNA follows: TGTGCCGGACGTCAGGGGATGGTATCACCCCTCCACTTT.

This sequence joins TRBV29-1 and TRBJ2-7; 9 bases agree with TRBD1. CDR1 and CDR2 (germline): SQVTM, ANQGSEA. This CDR3 is 15 amino acids long. V shed 6 bases, J shed 5 bases, and the junction held 14 bases outside the gene matches. DNA for the CDR3: TGCAGCGTCGGGGGGACAGGGCAAAATGACGACGAGCAGTACTTC. It specifies CSVGGTGQNDDEQYF.

The chain has TRBV29-1 and TRBJ1-1, with D hard to call. The CDR3 is 13 amino acids. Trimming removed 6 bases from V and 5 bases from J, with 16 bases in between. The germline V gene encodes CDR1 SQVTM and CDR2 ANQGSEA. DNA of the CDR3: TGCAGCGTCCTAGACCCCCGGAGGACTGAAGCTTTCTTT. It codes for CSVLDPRRTEAFF.

This chain links TRBV28 with TRBJ1-6; possible D gene TRBD1, 5 bases. CDR3 size: 14 residues. V was pared by 5 bases and J by 10 bases, with 15 bases between. CDR1 is MDHEN and CDR2 is SYDVKM in the germline V gene. CDR3 region: CASSRAGTGSPLHF. DNA of the CDR3: TGTGCCAGCAGTCGGGCGGGGACCGGCTCACCCCTCCACTTT.

A single count supports this clone. This rearrangement joins TRBV30 to TRBJ2-7, with 7 bases identical to TRBD2. J lost 1 base, V lost 3 bases, and 6 bases had no gene match. The CDR3 extends over 14 amino acids. CDR1 and CDR2 (germline): GTSNPN, SVGIG (reference sequence). The DNA of the CDR3 is TGTGCCTGGAGCGGGGGGAGAGGGTCCTACGAGCAGTACTTC. It specifies CAWSGGRGSYEQYF.

CDR3: CASSFQGLGNEQFF. DNA of the CDR3: TGTGCCAGCAGTTTCCAGGGGCTGGGGAATGAGCAGTTCTTC. The chain is built from TRBV28 and TRBJ2-1; TRBD1 might be the D (6 bases). This CDR3 has 14 amino acids. Trimming left V 3 bases short and J 7 bases short, with 13 bases between. Germline loops: CDR1 MDHEN, CDR2 SYDVKM.

Comments on this clone: The same CDR3 also results from other DNA sequences found in this sample. The chain links TRBV27 to TRBJ1-5; 7 bases are a match to TRBD1. The CDR3 sequence is 14 residues long. Unmatched junction bases numbered 5, after V lost 5 bases and J lost 4 bases. Germline V gene lookup returns CDR1 MNHEY and CDR2 SMNVEV (reference sequence). The CDR3 sequence is CASSRDRANQPQHF. The CDR3 DNA reads as TGTGCCAGCAGTAGGGACAGAGCTAATCAGCCCCAGCATTTT.